This T cell receptor (beta chain) was sequenced during a study of T cells in tuberculosis. Study overall: A South African cohort included IGRA-negative adolescents, latently infected IGRA-positive adolescents and adults with active tuberculosis.

At study entry, adolescents had tuberculin skin tests and IGRA screening. The CDR3 covers 15 residues. In germline, CDR1 is SGHTA, CDR2 FQGNSA. V was clipped by 4 bases and J by 9 bases; unmatched bases: 7. Clones were read by immunoSEQ multiplex PCR, and TCRdb kept only the in-frame ones, dropping some. Among some 26,000 clones listed, about 92% were seen once. This clonotype originated in a donor aged 10 to 29 with latent tuberculosis or without tuberculosis infection. Some clones in this sample may be carry-over from other donors' samples. What was sequenced was PBMCs. This chain links TRBV7-2 with TRBJ1-6; the match to TRBD1 covers 9 bases. The CDR3 sequence: CASSSLTGGSSPLHF. The CDR3 DNA follows: TGTGCCAGCAGCTCACTGACAGGGGGTAGTTCACCCCTCCACTTT. The full variable domain, with the rest looked up from reference TRBV7-2 and TRBJ1-6, is GAGVSQSPSNKVTEKGKDVELRCDPISGHTALYWYRQSLGQGLEFLIYFQGNSAPDKSGLPSDRFSAERTGGSVSTLTIQRTQQEDSAVYLCASSSLTGGSSPLHFGNGTRLTVT.